One and the same sample provided the 8 T cell receptor beta chains below, sequenced in a study of control samples from healthy donors and cancer patients. Produced via immunoSEQ multiplex PCR; TCRdb's table is partial and in-frame only. Of 94,000 or so clones in the sample, approximately 84% were seen once. The specimen was PBMCs. The receptor source for this set is an older man with lung cancer.

This clone appeared a few times. This chain connects TRBV28 to TRBJ2-2, with 8 bases identical to TRBD2. This CDR3 has 13 residues. The junction had 2 bases not matched to a gene; V was cut back by 9 bases and J by 2 bases. CDR1 MDHEN and CDR2 SYDVKM come from the germline V gene. The CDR3 nucleotides read TGTGCCAGTCGGGGGGGCAACACCGGGGAGCTGTTTTTT. Protein sequence: CASRGGNTGELFF.

CDR3 amino acids: CASSGARGTPQGEQYF. The CDR3, as DNA: TGCGCCAGCAGTGGTGCGCGAGGGACACCTCAGGGCGAGCAGTACTTC. The chain carries TRBV10-2 and TRBJ2-7; tentatively, D is TRBD1 (6 bases). V lost 4 bases, J lost 6 bases, and 22 bases lay in between. The CDR3 totals 16 residues. Germline-derived CDR1 and CDR2 are WSHSY and SAAADI.

The rearrangement joins TRBV10-1 to TRBJ2-2, with 7 bases fitting TRBD2. V shed 4 bases, J shed 0 bases, and the junction held 2 bases outside the gene matches. Germline V gene data show CDR1 as WNHNN and CDR2 as SYGVQD (reference sequence). The CDR3 has 15 residues. The CDR3 nucleotides read TGCGCCAGCAGTGGGCTAGCGGCGAACACCGGGGAGCTGTTTTTT. Its protein is CASSGLAANTGELFF.

V is TRBV28 and J is TRBJ1-2; D is possibly TRBD1 (5 bases). Germline V gene data show CDR1 as MDHEN and CDR2 as SYDVKM. This CDR3 is built from 13 residues. Trimming stripped 2 bases from V and 11 bases from J, with 15 bases between. CDR3 nucleotides: TGTGCCAGCAGTTTAGGCAGGGAGACGTCTTACACCTTC. Amino acid sequence: CASSLGRETSYTF.

The V gene is TRBV27, the J gene TRBJ2-5; 8 nucleotides align to TRBD1. With 4 bases clipped from V and 5 bases from J, the junction kept 12 bases outside the gene matches. CDR1 MNHEY and CDR2 SMNVEV come from the germline V gene (reference sequence). The CDR3 is 16 residues long. CDR3 DNA: TGTGCCAGCAGTTCCCCTACCCGGGACAGGTTGGAGACCCAGTACTTC. It specifies CASSSPTRDRLETQYF.

The rearrangement links TRBV19 to TRBJ2-2; D gene uncertain. Germline lookup yields CDR1 LNHDA and CDR2 SQIVND (reference sequence). V was shortened by 3 bases and J by 5 bases, with 10 bases between the two germline ends. This CDR3 comprises 14 residues. CDR3 loop: CASSITGFTGELFF. The CDR3, as DNA: TGTGCCAGTAGTATTACCGGATTTACCGGGGAGCTGTTTTTT.

The CDR3 loop reads CASSQVRADDNSPLHF. The DNA for the CDR3 is TGTGCCAGCAGCCAAGTTCGGGCGGATGATAATTCACCCCTCCACTTT. The rearrangement joins TRBV3-1 (or the pseudogene TRBV3-2) to TRBJ1-6; D uncertain. Trimming pared 1 base from V and 5 bases from J, leaving 12 bases between. Germline assignment: CDR1 LGHDT and CDR2 YNNKEL (reference sequence). This CDR3 comprises 16 residues.

The chain joins TRBV24-1 to TRBJ2-7; possible D gene TRBD1, 6 bases. V lost 4 bases to trimming and J lost 0 bases, with 15 bases between them. CDR1 is KGHDR, CDR2 SFDVKD, per germline. This CDR3 has 16 residues. CDR3 nucleotides: TGTGCCACCAGTGAAAACAGGGCCAGTTCCTCCTACGAGCAGTACTTC. It codes for CATSENRASSSYEQYF.